Below, 10 T cell receptor beta chains from the same sample are listed, as sequenced in a study of T cell changes during pregnancy in multiple sclerosis. Sequencing was performed with immunoSEQ multiplex PCR; in TCRdb, only in-frame clones are kept and a portion is missing. The sample holds tens of thousands of clones, approximately 90% seen once. Sequencing used peripheral blood, obtained before pregnancy. The receptors derive from a female donor with multiple sclerosis, enrolled in a pregnancy study.

This clone was detected only once. The chain links TRBV4-1 to TRBJ1-1; 9 positions agree with TRBD1. CDR1 is MGHRA and CDR2 is YSYEKL in the germline V gene. The CDR3 contains 17 residues. V lost 3 bases and J lost 1; bases outside the gene matches: 9. The CDR3 region is CASSHRSGTGQNTEAFF. The CDR3 DNA reads TGCGCCAGCAGCCACCGCTCGGGGACAGGGCAGAACACTGAAGCTTTCTTT.

The rearrangement links TRBV21-1 to TRBJ1-4; the listed D gene, TRBD1, was not tested against the DNA. TRBV21-1 is a known pseudogene. The CDR3 consists of 15 residues. The CDR3 spells CASSNTGGSSEKLFF. The CDR3 nucleotides are TGTGCCAGCAGCAATACAGGGGGCTCGAGTGAAAAACTGTTTTTT.

This clone has a single count. The V gene is TRBV29-1, the J gene TRBJ1-1; 7 bases agree with TRBD1. Germline V gives CDR1 SQVTM, CDR2 ANQGSEA. CDR3 size: 14 residues. J lost 1 base, V lost 2 bases, and 4 bases had no gene match. The CDR3 spells CSVEPGGANTEAFF. CDR3 DNA sequence: TGCAGCGTTGAACCAGGGGGAGCGAACACTGAAGCTTTCTTT.

The chain joins TRBV6-1 to TRBJ1-4; D call uncertain. Trimming shortened V by 1 base and J by 8 bases, and 5 bases separated the two germline ends. CDR1 and CDR2 from the germline V gene are MNHNS and SASEGT. The CDR3 sequence is 12 residues long. The CDR3 bases are TGTGCCAGCAGTGAAGATCAAGAAAAACTGTTTTTT. It yields the protein CASSEDQEKLFF.

This clone was recorded only once. The chain joins TRBV7-6 to TRBJ2-2; the D gene is possibly TRBD2 (6 bases). Germline V CDR1 and CDR2: SGHVS, FNYEAQ. The V end was cut by 1 base, the J end by 2 bases, with 17 bases between. The CDR3 extends over 18 amino acids. CDR3 residues: CASSLESAVAANTGELFF. The DNA for the CDR3 is TGTGCCAGCAGCTTAGAGTCGGCGGTAGCGGCCAACACCGGGGAGCTGTTTTTT.

The chain has TRBV6-1 and TRBJ2-7, with D maybe TRBD1 (6 bases). This CDR3 is 15 amino acids long. The V gene's germline CDR1 is MNHNS and CDR2 SASEGT. Trimming cost V 8 bases and J 0 bases, with 17 bases left between them. This CDR3 is CASPGGWPLSYEQYF. Written as DNA, the CDR3 is TGTGCCAGCCCTGGGGGCTGGCCCCTCTCCTACGAGCAGTACTTC.

The chain employs TRBV5-4 and TRBJ2-2; D possibly corresponds to TRBD1 (5 bases). The germline gives CDR1 SGHNT, CDR2 YYREEE (reference sequence). The V end lost 3 bases, the J end lost 2 bases, and 14 bases lay between the germline ends. The CDR3 has 16 amino acids. The CDR3 loop reads CASSSRQGTNTGELFF. The CDR3 bases are TGTGCCAGCAGCTCTAGGCAGGGAACTAACACCGGGGAGCTGTTTTTT.

This chain links TRBV7-3 with TRBJ1-1; 8 nucleotides agree with TRBD1. V lost 4 bases and J lost 7; bases outside the gene matches: 11. The germline V gene encodes CDR1 SGHTA and CDR2 FQGTGA. The CDR3 spans 15 residues. As DNA, the CDR3 is TGTGCCAGCAGCTGGGGGACAGGCTCCGCGTATGAAGCTTTCTTT. Its translation: CASSWGTGSAYEAFF.

The genes are TRBV28 and TRBJ2-7, with TRBD1 matching 8 bases. The germline V gene has CDR1 MDHEN and CDR2 SYDVKM. The junction had 2 bases not matched to a gene; V was cut back by 7 bases and J by 6 bases. The CDR3 has 11 residues. The CDR3 protein is CASNTGGEQYF. In DNA form, the CDR3 reads TGTGCCAGCAACACAGGGGGCGAGCAGTACTTC.

The genes are TRBV5-5 and TRBJ2-7; unclear D gene. The CDR3 loop spans 12 amino acids. V lost 4 bases and J lost 5, with 10 bases in between. CDR1 and CDR2 (germline): SGHKS, YYEKEE (reference sequence). CDR3 sequence (DNA): TGTGCCAGCAGCAGGTACAGTAACGAGCAGTACTTC. Its translation: CASSRYSNEQYF. Full variable domain (remainder filled in from reference TRBV5-5 and TRBJ2-7): DAGVTQSPTHLIKTRGQQVTLRCSPISGHKSVSWYQQVLGQGPQFIFQYYEKEERGRGNFPDRFSARQFPNYSSELNVNALLLGDSALYLCASSRYSNEQYFGPGTRLTVT.